This TCR beta chain originates from a study of T cell changes during pregnancy in multiple sclerosis. Libraries were prepared by immunoSEQ multiplex PCR; TCRdb keeps only in-frame clonotypes and omits some of them. The table shows tens of thousands of clones, with roughly 93% occurring only once. The CDR3 runs 15 residues. V dropped 0 bases and J dropped 2; count of bases not matched to a gene: 3. Germline assignment: CDR1 MGHRA and CDR2 YSYEKL. Here the sequenced sample was CD8+ T cells from peripheral blood mononuclear cells, taken in the first trimester of pregnancy. This receptor was taken from a female donor with multiple sclerosis, enrolled in a pregnancy study. V is TRBV4-1 and J is TRBJ2-7; TRBD2 matches at 8 bases. CDR3 sequence reads: CASSQEGGGTYEQYF. The CDR3 DNA sequence: TGCGCCAGCAGCCAAGAGGGCGGGGGGACCTACGAGCAGTACTTC.